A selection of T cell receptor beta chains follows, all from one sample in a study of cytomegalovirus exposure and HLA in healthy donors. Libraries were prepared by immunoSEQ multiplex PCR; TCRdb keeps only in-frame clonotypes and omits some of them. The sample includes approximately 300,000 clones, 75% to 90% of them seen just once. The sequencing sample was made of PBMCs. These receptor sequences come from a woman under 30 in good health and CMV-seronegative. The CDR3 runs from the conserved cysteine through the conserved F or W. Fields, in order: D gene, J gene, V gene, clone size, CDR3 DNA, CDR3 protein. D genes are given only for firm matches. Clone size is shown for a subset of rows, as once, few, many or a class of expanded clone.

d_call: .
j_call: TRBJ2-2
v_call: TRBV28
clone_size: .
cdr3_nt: TGTGCCAGCAGTCGACAGGACACCGGGGAGCTGTTTTTT
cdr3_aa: CASSRQDTGELFF

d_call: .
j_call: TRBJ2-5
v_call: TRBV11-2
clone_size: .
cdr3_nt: TGTGCCAGCAGCTTAGGAGGTCAAGAGACCCAGTACTTC
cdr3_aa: CASSLGGQETQYF

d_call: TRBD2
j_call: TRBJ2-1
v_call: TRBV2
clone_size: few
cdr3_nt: TGTGCCAGCAGCCCCCATCCGGGACTAGCGGGAGGTGAGCAGTTCTTC
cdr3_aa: CASSPHPGLAGGEQFF

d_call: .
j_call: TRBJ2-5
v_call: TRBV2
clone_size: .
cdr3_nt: TGTGCCAGCAGGGGTTCGAGCGAGACTGCGAAGTACTTC
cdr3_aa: CASRGSSETAKYF

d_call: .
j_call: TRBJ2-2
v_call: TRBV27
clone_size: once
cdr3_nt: TGTGCCAGCAGTTTAGAGGGAACCGGGGAGCTGTTTTTT
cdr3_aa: CASSLEGTGELFF

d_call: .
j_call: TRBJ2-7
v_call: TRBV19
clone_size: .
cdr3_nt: TGTGCCAGTAGTATAGGAGCTAACGAGCAGTACTTC
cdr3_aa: CASSIGANEQYF

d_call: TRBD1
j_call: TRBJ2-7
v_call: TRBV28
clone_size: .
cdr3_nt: TGTGCCAGCAGTACCACCGGGACAGGTCTATTCGAGCAGTACTTC
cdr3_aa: CASSTTGTGLFEQYF

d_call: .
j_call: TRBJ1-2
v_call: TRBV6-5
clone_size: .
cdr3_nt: TGTGCCAGCAGCAGGACAGCGTTCAACTATGGCTACACCTTC
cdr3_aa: CASSRTAFNYGYTF

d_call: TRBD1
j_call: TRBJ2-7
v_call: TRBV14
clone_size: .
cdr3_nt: TGTGCCAGCAGCCAAGCCGCAGGGGGCTACGAGCAGTACTTC
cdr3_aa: CASSQAAGGYEQYF

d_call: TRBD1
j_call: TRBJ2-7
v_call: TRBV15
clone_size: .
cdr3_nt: TGTGCCACCAGCAGAGTTGGGACAGGGCCCGAGCAGTACTTC
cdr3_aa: CATSRVGTGPEQYF

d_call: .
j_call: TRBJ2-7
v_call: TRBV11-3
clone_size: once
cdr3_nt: TGTGCCAGCAGCTCCCACCGCACTAGTCACGAGCAGTACTTC
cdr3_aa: CASSSHRTSHEQYF

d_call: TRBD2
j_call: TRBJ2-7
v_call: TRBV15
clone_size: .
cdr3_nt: TGTGCCACCAGCAGGGCCGGGACTATTTACGAGCAGTACTTC
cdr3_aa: CATSRAGTIYEQYF

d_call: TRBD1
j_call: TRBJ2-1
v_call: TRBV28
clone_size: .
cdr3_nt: TGTGCCAGCACCGACCCGCAAGGGGGCAACGAGCAGTTCTTC
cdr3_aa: CASTDPQGGNEQFF

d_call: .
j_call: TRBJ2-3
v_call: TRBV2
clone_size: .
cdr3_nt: TGTGCCAGCAGTGAATGGTCTAGCGGCACAGATACGCAGTATTTT
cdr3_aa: CASSEWSSGTDTQYF

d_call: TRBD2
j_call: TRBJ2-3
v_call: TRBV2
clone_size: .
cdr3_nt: TGTGCCAGCAGTGAGGTATGGCTAGCGGGAGAGGAAGGCACAGATACGCAGTATTTT
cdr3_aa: CASSEVWLAGEEGTDTQYF

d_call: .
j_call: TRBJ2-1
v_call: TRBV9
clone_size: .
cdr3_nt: TGTGCCAGCAGCTTCAGGGTTGGGAATGAGCAGTTCTTC
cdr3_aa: CASSFRVGNEQFF

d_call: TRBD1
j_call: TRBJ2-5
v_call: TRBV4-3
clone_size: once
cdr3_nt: TGCGCCAGCAGCCAAACCTGGACAGGGCAAGAGACCCAGTACTTC
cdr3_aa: CASSQTWTGQETQYF

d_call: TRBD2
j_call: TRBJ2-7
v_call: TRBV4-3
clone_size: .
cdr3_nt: TGCGCCAGCAGCCCGGGACTAGCGGAGGCCTACGAGCAGTACTTC
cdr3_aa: CASSPGLAEAYEQYF

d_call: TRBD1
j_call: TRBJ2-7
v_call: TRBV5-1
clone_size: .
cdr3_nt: TGCGCCAGCAGCCCTGACAGGGGTACCGGCGAGCAGTACTTC
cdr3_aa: CASSPDRGTGEQYF

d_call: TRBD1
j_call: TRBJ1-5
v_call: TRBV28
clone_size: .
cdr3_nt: TGTGCCAGCAGTCCCACCCGGGACAGGGTTGGTAGCAATCAGCCCCAGCATTTT
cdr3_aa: CASSPTRDRVGSNQPQHF

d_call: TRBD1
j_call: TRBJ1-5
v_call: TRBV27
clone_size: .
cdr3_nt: TGTGCCAGCAGTTATACAGGGGAAAGTCAGCCCCAGCATTTT
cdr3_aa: CASSYTGESQPQHF

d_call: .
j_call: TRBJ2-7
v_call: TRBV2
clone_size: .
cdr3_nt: TGTGCCAGCAGCTCTACAGGGCAGCGCGCGTACGAGCAGTACTTC
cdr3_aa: CASSSTGQRAYEQYF

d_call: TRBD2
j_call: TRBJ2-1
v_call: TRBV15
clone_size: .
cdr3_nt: TGTGCCACCCTTCCGGGAGGTGGCGATGAGCAGTTCTTC
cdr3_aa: CATLPGGGDEQFF

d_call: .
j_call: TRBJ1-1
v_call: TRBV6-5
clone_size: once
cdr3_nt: TGTGCCAGCAAGCGGACAGCGAACACTGAAGCTTTCTTT
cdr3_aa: CASKRTANTEAFF

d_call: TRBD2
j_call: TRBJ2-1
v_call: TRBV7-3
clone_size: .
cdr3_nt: TGTGCCAGCAGCTTAGAGAGCGGGAGGGGTTTTGAGGGTGAGCAGTTCTTC
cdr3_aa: CASSLESGRGFEGEQFF

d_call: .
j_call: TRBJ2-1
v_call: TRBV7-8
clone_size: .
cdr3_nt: TGTGCCAGCAGCTCATTAGACAATGAGCAGTTCTTC
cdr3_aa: CASSSLDNEQFF

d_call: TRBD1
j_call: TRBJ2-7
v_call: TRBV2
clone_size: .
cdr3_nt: TGTGCCAGCAGTGCCGGGACAGAGACTTCCTACGAGCAGTACTTC
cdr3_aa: CASSAGTETSYEQYF

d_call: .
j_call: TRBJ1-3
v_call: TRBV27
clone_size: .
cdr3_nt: TGTGCCAGCAGTTTATCGGGGGCACCTGGAAACACCATATATTTT
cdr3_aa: CASSLSGAPGNTIYF

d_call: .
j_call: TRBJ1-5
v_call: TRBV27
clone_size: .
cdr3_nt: TGTGCCAGCAGTTCCGGTAGGGGGTACAATCAGCCCCAGCATTTT
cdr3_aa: CASSSGRGYNQPQHF